Shown below are 27 T cell receptor beta chains from a single sample sequenced in a study of T cell responses to AZD1222 COVID-19 vaccine. Only in-frame clones appear in the TCRdb table, and some are missing; sequencing was by immunoSEQ multiplex PCR. The data show about 120,000 clones, roughly 91% seen once. The starting material was peripheral blood, obtained on day 0 of MenACWY control vaccination. Receptors originate from an adult in good health.

V and J are TRBV4-3 and TRBJ2-3; TRBD2 matches at 9 bases. The CDR3 runs 18 residues. The germline V gene has CDR1 LGHNA and CDR2 YSLEER. Trimming at V came to 0 bases and at J to 4 bases, leaving 11 bases not matched to a gene. CDR3 sequence reads: CASSQDDLSSGEADTQYF. CDR3 coding DNA: TGCGCCAGCAGCCAAGATGATCTCTCTAGCGGGGAGGCAGATACGCAGTATTTT.

This chain connects TRBV29-1 to TRBJ2-1, with 8 bases aligning to TRBD2. The CDR3 length is 14 residues. V shed 4 bases and J 5 bases; nucleotides not matched to a gene: 7. From germline, CDR1 is SQVTM and CDR2 ANQGSEA. The chain's CDR3 is CSVAGGTRDNEQFF. Written as DNA, the CDR3 is TGCAGCGTTGCCGGCGGGACTAGGGACAATGAGCAGTTCTTC.

This rearrangement joins TRBV7-3 to TRBJ2-4; TRBD2 agrees at 9 bases. The V segment lost 4 bases and the J segment 1 base; nucleotides outside the gene matches: 2. The CDR3 contains 15 residues. Germline V gene data show CDR1 as SGHTA and CDR2 as FQGTGA. The CDR3 DNA reads TGTGCCAGCAGCTCCGGGACTAGCGCCAAAAACATTCAGTACTTC. Amino acid sequence: CASSSGTSAKNIQYF.

In this sample, this clone turned up once. V usage is TRBV9 and J usage is TRBJ1-5, with a possible D match to TRBD1 (6 bases). Germline CDR1 is SGDLS and CDR2 is YYNGEE. The CDR3 has 15 residues. V was cut by 4 bases and J by 1 base, with 12 bases left in between. The CDR3 region has the DNA TGTGCCAGCAGCAAAACAGGGTTAAGCAATCAGCCCCAGCATTTT. Residues: CASSKTGLSNQPQHF.

This clone was seen only a few times. The chain couples TRBV2 to TRBJ1-4; 7 bases agree with TRBD1. The CDR3 covers 17 residues. V lost 6 bases, J lost 6 bases, and 16 bases stayed unmatched. CDR1 and CDR2 (germline): SNHLY, FYNNEI. In nucleotides, the CDR3 is TGTGCCAGCAGGGACAGACAGGGAATTCCGGGGGATGAAAAACTGTTTTTT. It codes for CASRDRQGIPGDEKLFF.

The chain uses TRBV13 and TRBJ1-3; D possibly corresponds to TRBD1 (5 bases). The CDR3 loop spans 14 amino acids. Germline values: CDR1 PRHDT, CDR2 FYEKMQ (reference sequence). V lost 5 bases and J 1 base, leaving 9 bases between the germline ends. CDR3 nucleotides: TGTGCCAGCAGCATCCAGGGTTCTGGAAACACCATATATTTT. It translates to CASSIQGSGNTIYF.

CDR3 loop: CASSIDRPLYEQYF. Written as DNA, the CDR3 is TGTGCCAGTAGTATAGATCGGCCGCTCTACGAGCAGTACTTC. The chain recombines TRBV19 with TRBJ2-7; no definite D call. CDR1 is LNHDA, CDR2 SQIVND, per germline (reference sequence). The CDR3 totals 14 residues. The V end was cut by 0 bases, the J end by 3 bases, with 9 bases between.

The V gene is TRBV5-1, the J gene TRBJ1-4, with D possibly matching TRBD1 (6 bases). Trimming removed 0 bases at V and 1 base at J, with 16 bases between. The CDR3 has 18 residues. CDR1 is SGHRS, CDR2 YFSETQ, per germline. CDR3 DNA: TGCGCCAGCAGCTTGGCCCCCTCGGACAGCTTAACTAATGAAAAACTGTTTTTT. As protein: CASSLAPSDSLTNEKLFF.

The chain has TRBV4-3 and TRBJ1-2; 9 nucleotides match TRBD1. The trim removed 1 base at V and 5 bases at J, leaving 5 bases unmatched. Germline-derived CDR1 and CDR2 are LGHNA and YSLEER. The CDR3 runs to 15 residues. The CDR3 reads CASSQGQGVLYGYTF. The CDR3 bases are TGCGCCAGCAGCCAAGGACAGGGGGTTTTATATGGCTACACCTTC.

The sample holds one count of this clone. The chain employs TRBV6-1 and TRBJ2-3; 8 bases map to TRBD2. J was trimmed by 6 bases and V by 5 bases; bases with no gene match: 7. In germline, CDR1 is MNHNS, CDR2 SASEGT. This CDR3 comprises 14 residues. CDR3 residues: CASSQGLVRDTQYF. CDR3 in DNA: TGTGCCAGCAGTCAGGGACTAGTGCGGGATACGCAGTATTTT.

The chain has TRBV12-3 or TRBV12-4 and TRBJ1-1, with TRBD1 as a possible D gene (5 bases). CDR3 length: 13 residues. V was shortened by 3 bases and J by 3 bases, with 8 bases between the two germline ends. As DNA, the CDR3 is TGTGCCAGCAGTTTGGGGGGGGACACTGAAGCTTTCTTT. Translated: CASSLGGDTEAFF.

The chain links TRBV15 to TRBJ2-4, with 11 bases fitting TRBD2. CDR1 is LNHNV and CDR2 is YYDKDF in the germline V gene (reference sequence). The CDR3 is 17 amino acids. J was trimmed by 8 bases and V by 1 base; bases with no gene match: 10. The CDR3 here is CATSRAASGGLQHIQYF. The CDR3 nucleotides are TGTGCCACCAGCAGAGCGGCTAGCGGGGGGCTTCAGCACATTCAGTACTTC.

The rearrangement links TRBV4-1 to TRBJ2-5; tentative D call: TRBD1 (7 bases). The CDR3 has 15 residues. The ends were cut back, 3 bases at V and 5 bases at J, with 16 bases in the middle. CDR1 and CDR2 from the germline V gene are MGHRA and YSYEKL. In DNA, the CDR3 is TGCGCCAGCAGCCAGGGAACAGGGGCGGGGGAGACCCAGTACTTC. Its protein is CASSQGTGAGETQYF.

The chain recombines TRBV28 with TRBJ2-7, with a possible D match to TRBD2 (6 bases). Germline CDR1 and CDR2: MDHEN and SYDVKM. Between the trimmed V and J ends, which lost 5 bases and 4 bases, there was a span of 18 bases. The CDR3 length is 15 residues. The CDR3 sequence is CASSPETAGEYEQYF. CDR3 nucleotide sequence: TGTGCCAGCAGTCCGGAGACAGCGGGCGAATACGAGCAGTACTTC.

The chain links TRBV30 to TRBJ1-2, with D possibly matching TRBD1 (6 bases). V lost 0 bases and J lost 4, with 9 bases in between. CDR1 is GTSNPN, CDR2 SVGIG, per germline (reference sequence). The CDR3 loop spans 13 amino acids. CDR3 nucleotides: TGTGCCTGGAGTGTAACAGGGTCCTATGGCTACACCTTC. Residues: CAWSVTGSYGYTF.

This chain joins TRBV27 and TRBJ1-5; maybe TRBD1 (5 bases). CDR3 size: 15 residues. In germline, CDR1 is MNHEY, CDR2 SMNVEV (reference sequence). The V end was cut by 5 bases, the J end by 0 bases, with 11 bases between. CDR3 sequence reads: CASSPGPDSNQPQHF. The CDR3 bases are TGTGCCAGCAGTCCGGGACCGGATAGCAATCAGCCCCAGCATTTT.

CDR3 DNA: TGTGCCAGCAGTGAGCAAGGGATGAATCAGCCCCAGCATTTT. Translated, it gives CASSEQGMNQPQHF. The chain has TRBV25-1 and TRBJ1-5, with D hard to call. Deletions cut 3 bases from V and 4 bases from J, with 10 bases between. CDR3 length: 14 amino acids. Germline V gives CDR1 MGHDK, CDR2 SYGVNS.

This sequence joins TRBV7-2 and TRBJ2-5; TRBD2 matches at 10 bases. CDR3 length: 14 residues. Per germline, CDR1 SGHTA and CDR2 FQGNSA. V lost 4 bases to trimming and J lost 9 bases; unmatched junction nucleotides: 8. The CDR3 DNA reads TGTGCCAGCAGCTGGAGCGGGGGGGCGTTGGCCCAGTACTTC. It codes for CASSWSGGALAQYF.

This clone was counted only a few times. This chain joins TRBV4-2 and TRBJ2-2; D tentatively reads TRBD1 or TRBD2 (5 bases each). CDR1 is LGHNA, CDR2 YNFKEQ, per germline. V lost 2 bases, J lost 7 bases, and 14 bases lay in between. This CDR3 has 15 amino acids. In nucleotides, the CDR3 is TGTGCCAGCAGCCAATCCGGGACCCAGATCGGGGAGCTGTTTTTT. Protein: CASSQSGTQIGELFF.

This clone was counted between two and nine times. The CDR3 sequence is CASSYSGGGADTQYF. CDR3 DNA sequence: TGTGCCAGCAGTTACTCCGGCGGGGGGGCAGATACGCAGTATTTT. The chain recombines TRBV6-2 or TRBV6-3 with TRBJ2-3; 9 positions match TRBD2. Germline CDR1 is MNHEY and CDR2 is SVGEGT. The CDR3 loop spans 15 amino acids. V trimming: 0 bases; J trimming: 4 bases; junction bases outside the gene matches: 2.

This chain connects TRBV15 to TRBJ2-3; 7 positions agree with TRBD2. This CDR3 comprises 15 residues. Losses at the gene ends were 3 bases for V and 6 bases for J; bases not matched to a gene: 9. Germline CDR1 and CDR2: LNHNV and YYDKDF (reference sequence). CDR3 region: CATSSRVQAGDTQYF. In nucleotides, the CDR3 is TGTGCCACCAGCAGTCGTGTCCAAGCGGGGGATACGCAGTATTTT.

V gene TRBV12-3 or TRBV12-4 combines with J gene TRBJ1-2; 7 positions agree with TRBD1. CDR3 length: 13 amino acids. With V trimmed by 3 bases and J by 6 bases, 4 bases remained unmatched. CDR3 sequence (DNA): TGTGCCAGCAGTTTGAGCAGGGGGAATGGCTACACCTTC. Translating it yields CASSLSRGNGYTF.

The chain combines TRBV30 with TRBJ2-1; D remains unclear. Between the trimmed V and J ends, which lost 3 bases and 12 bases, there was a span of 15 bases. The CDR3 is 12 amino acids. Per the germline V gene, CDR1 is GTSNPN and CDR2 is SVGIG (reference sequence). CDR3 amino acids: CAWSSRRLGQFF. The CDR3 nucleotides are TGTGCCTGGAGCTCGAGGAGACTGGGGCAGTTCTTC. The full variable domain, completed using reference TRBV30 and TRBJ2-1, is SQTIHQWPATLVQPVGSPLSLECTVEGTSNPNLYWYRQAAGRGLQLLFYSVGIGQISSEVPQNLSASRPQDRQFILSSKKLLLSDSGFYLCAWSSRRLGQFFGPGTRLTVL.

The chain joins TRBV19 to TRBJ1-1; D gene ambiguous. Trimming left V 5 bases short and J 6 bases short, with 13 bases between. In germline, CDR1 is LNHDA, CDR2 SQIVND (reference sequence). The CDR3 is made up of 13 amino acids. This CDR3 is CASSPYHNAEAFF. CDR3 bases: TGTGCCAGTAGTCCCTATCACAACGCTGAAGCTTTCTTT.

The V and J genes are TRBV19 and TRBJ1-3; no definite D call. This CDR3 is built from 13 residues. CDR1 and CDR2 from the germline V gene are LNHDA and SQIVND (reference sequence). V lost 3 bases and J lost 5, with 8 bases in between. The CDR3 loop is CASSMDLRNTIYF. The CDR3 region has the DNA TGTGCCAGTAGTATGGACTTGAGAAACACCATATATTTT.

V and J are TRBV18 and TRBJ2-7; weak D call: TRBD1 (5 bases). This CDR3 has 13 residues. Looked up from germline, CDR1 is KGHSH and CDR2 is LQKENI. V dropped 6 bases and J dropped 5 bases, with 14 bases sitting between them. The CDR3 DNA reads as TGTGCCAGCTCCCGGACCTTAGGGGACGAGCAGTACGTC. Translation gives CASSRTLGDEQYV.

V is TRBV21-1 and J is TRBJ2-7; the table assigns TRBD1, which was not confirmed against the DNA. TRBV21-1 is a known pseudogene. CDR3 length: 16 residues. CDR3 protein: CASSGFVTGSSYEQYF. In nucleotides, the CDR3 is TGTGCCAGCAGTGGGTTCGTGACAGGGAGCTCCTACGAGCAGTACTTC.